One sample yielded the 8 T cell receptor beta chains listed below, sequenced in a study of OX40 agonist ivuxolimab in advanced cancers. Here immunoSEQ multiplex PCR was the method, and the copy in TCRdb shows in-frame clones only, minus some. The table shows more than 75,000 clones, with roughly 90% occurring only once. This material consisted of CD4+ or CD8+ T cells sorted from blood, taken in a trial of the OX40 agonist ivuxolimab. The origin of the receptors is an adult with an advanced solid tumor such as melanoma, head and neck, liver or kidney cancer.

The CDR3 here is CASKADSTMNTEAFF. CDR3 DNA: TGTGCCAGCAAGGCAGACAGTACGATGAACACTGAAGCTTTCTTT. The J gene is TRBJ1-1, the V gene TRBV6-4; a possible D gene is TRBD1 (5 bases). This CDR3 is 15 amino acids long. V was cut by 7 bases and J by 0 bases, with 15 bases left in between. Germline CDR1 MRHNA, CDR2 SNTAGT.

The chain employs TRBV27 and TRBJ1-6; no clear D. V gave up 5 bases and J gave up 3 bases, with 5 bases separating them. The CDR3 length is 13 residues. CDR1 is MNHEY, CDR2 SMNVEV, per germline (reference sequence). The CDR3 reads CASSGDYNSPLHF. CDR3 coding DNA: TGTGCCAGCAGTGGCGACTATAATTCACCCCTCCACTTT.

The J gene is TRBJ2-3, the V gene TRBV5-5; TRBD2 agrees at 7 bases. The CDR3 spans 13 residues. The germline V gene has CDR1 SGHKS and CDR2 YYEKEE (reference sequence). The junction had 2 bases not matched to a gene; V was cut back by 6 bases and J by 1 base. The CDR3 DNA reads TGTGCCAGCACGGGGAGGGGCACAGATACGCAGTATTTT. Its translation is CASTGRGTDTQYF.

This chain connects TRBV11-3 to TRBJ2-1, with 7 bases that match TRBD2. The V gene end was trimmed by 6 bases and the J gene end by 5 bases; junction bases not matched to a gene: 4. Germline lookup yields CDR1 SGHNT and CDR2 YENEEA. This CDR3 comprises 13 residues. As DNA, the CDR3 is TGTGCCAGCAGACGCGGGAGTGACAATGAGCAGTTCTTC. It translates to CASRRGSDNEQFF.

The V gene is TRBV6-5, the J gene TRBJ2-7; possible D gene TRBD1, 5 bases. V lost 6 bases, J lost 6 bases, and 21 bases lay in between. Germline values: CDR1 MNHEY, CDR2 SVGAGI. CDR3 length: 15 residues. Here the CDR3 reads CASSYGWGRAAEQYF. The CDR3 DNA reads TGTGCCAGCAGCTATGGATGGGGCAGAGCAGCCGAGCAGTACTTC.

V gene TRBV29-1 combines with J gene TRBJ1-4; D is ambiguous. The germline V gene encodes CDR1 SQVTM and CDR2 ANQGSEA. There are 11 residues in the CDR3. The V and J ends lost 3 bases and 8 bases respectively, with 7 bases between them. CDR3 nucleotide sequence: TGCAGCGTTGAGGGCGGGGAAAAACTGTTTTTT. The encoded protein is CSVEGGEKLFF.

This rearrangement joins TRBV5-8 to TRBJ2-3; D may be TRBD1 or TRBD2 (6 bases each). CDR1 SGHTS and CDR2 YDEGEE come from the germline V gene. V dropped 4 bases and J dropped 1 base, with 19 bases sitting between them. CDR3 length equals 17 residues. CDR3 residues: CASSAIAERGGTDTQYF. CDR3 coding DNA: TGTGCCAGCAGCGCGATCGCGGAGAGGGGGGGCACAGATACGCAGTATTTT.

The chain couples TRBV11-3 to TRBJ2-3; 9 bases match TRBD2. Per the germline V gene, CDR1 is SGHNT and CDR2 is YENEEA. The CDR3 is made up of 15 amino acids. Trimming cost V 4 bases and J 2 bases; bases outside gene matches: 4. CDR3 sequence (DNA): TGTGCCAGCAGCTATAGCGGGGGCCACACAGATACGCAGTATTTT. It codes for CASSYSGGHTDTQYF.